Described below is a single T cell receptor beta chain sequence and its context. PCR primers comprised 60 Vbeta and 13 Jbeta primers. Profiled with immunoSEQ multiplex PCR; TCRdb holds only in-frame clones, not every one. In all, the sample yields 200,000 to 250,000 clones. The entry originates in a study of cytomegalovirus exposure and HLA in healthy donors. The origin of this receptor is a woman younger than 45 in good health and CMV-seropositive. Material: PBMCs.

For the CDR3, the DNA is TGTGCCAGCAGCTTAGCGCCGGGACAGGGCAACAATGAGCAGTTCTTC. This sequence encodes CASSLAPGQGNNEQFF. The rearrangement links TRBV7-2 to TRBJ2-1; 9 nucleotides line up with TRBD1. Germline V gene data show CDR1 as SGHTA and CDR2 as FQGNSA. J lost 5 bases, V lost 0 bases, and 5 bases had no gene match. The CDR3 consists of 16 residues. The full variable domain, with the rest looked up from reference TRBV7-2 and TRBJ2-1, is GAGVSQSPSNKVTEKGKDVELRCDPISGHTALYWYRQSLGQGLEFLIYFQGNSAPDKSGLPSDRFSAERTGGSVSTLTIQRTQQEDSAVYLCASSLAPGQGNNEQFFGPGTRLTVL.